These 20 T cell receptor beta chains came from one sample sequenced in a study of cytomegalovirus exposure and HLA in healthy donors. A multiplex PCR was run with 60 Vbeta primers and 13 Jbeta primers. TCRdb's copy holds only in-frame clones and misses some; the assay was immunoSEQ multiplex PCR. The sample holds approximately 170,000 clones, 68% seen once. Sequencing input: PBMCs. These receptor sequences come from a young woman in good health and CMV-seropositive.

This clone was recorded a few times. The chain couples TRBV5-6 to TRBJ1-1; a weak D match, TRBD1 (6 bases). Looked up from germline, CDR1 is SGHDT and CDR2 is YYEEEE. Trimming took off 2 bases at V and 0 bases at J, with 11 bases between the two ends. This CDR3 is built from 15 residues. CDR3: CASSFFDRMNTEAFF. CDR3 sequence (DNA): TGTGCCAGCAGCTTTTTTGACAGGATGAACACTGAAGCTTTCTTT. Complete variable domain (other parts from reference TRBV5-6 and TRBJ1-1): DAGVTQSPTHLIKTRGQQVTLRCSPKSGHDTVSWYQQALGQGPQFIFQYYEEEERQRGNFPDRFSGHQFPNYSSELNVNALLLGDSALYLCASSFFDRMNTEAFFGQGTRLTVV.

The V and J genes are TRBV7-9 and TRBJ2-2, with D hard to call. The V and J ends lost 5 bases and 6 bases respectively, with 10 bases between them. CDR3 length: 13 amino acids. Germline CDR1 is SEHNR and CDR2 is FQNEAQ (reference sequence). The CDR3 nucleotides are TGTGCCAGCAGCATCCCATCGGCCGGGGAGCTGTTTTTT. Protein product: CASSIPSAGELFF. The variable domain in full, completed from reference TRBV7-9 and TRBJ2-2, reads DTGVSQNPRHKITKRGQNVTFRCDPISEHNRLYWYRQTLGQGPEFLTYFQNEAQLEKSRLLSDRFSAERPKGSFSTLEIQRTEQGDSAMYLCASSIPSAGELFFGEGSRLTVL.

The chain is built from TRBV30 and TRBJ1-1; the match to TRBD1 covers 8 bases. The CDR3 totals 14 residues. CDR1 and CDR2 (germline): GTSNPN, SVGIG (reference sequence). The ends lost 0 bases at V and 1 base at J; junction bases unmatched: 1. The CDR3 sequence: CAWSVQGGNTEAFF. The CDR3 DNA reads as TGTGCCTGGAGTGTACAGGGGGGGAACACTGAAGCTTTCTTT. Complete variable domain (other parts from reference TRBV30 and TRBJ1-1): SQTIHQWPATLVQPVGSPLSLECTVEGTSNPNLYWYRQAAGRGLQLLFYSVGIGQISSEVPQNLSASRPQDRQFILSSKKLLLSDSGFYLCAWSVQGGNTEAFFGQGTRLTVV.

This clone was seen more than once but under ten times. The rearrangement uses TRBV19 and TRBJ2-5; the match to TRBD1 covers 9 bases. The CDR3 has 15 residues. CDR1 and CDR2 from the germline V gene are LNHDA and SQIVND (reference sequence). The V segment lost 4 bases and the J segment 5 bases; nucleotides outside the gene matches: 8. CDR3 in DNA: TGTGCCAGTAGTACGCACAGGGGGCTAAAGGAGACCCAGTACTTC. It encodes CASSTHRGLKETQYF.

This clone is a singleton in its sample. The chain recombines TRBV5-6 with TRBJ1-5; D is perhaps TRBD1 (5 bases). The CDR3 has 16 residues. Germline CDR1 and CDR2: SGHDT and YYEEEE. V was clipped by 0 bases and J by 3 bases, with 13 bases between them. CDR3: CASSLALQAINQPQHF. CDR3 DNA: TGTGCCAGCAGCTTGGCCTTACAGGCGATCAATCAGCCCCAGCATTTT.

In its sample, this clone was seen once. The chain employs TRBV10-3 and TRBJ2-5; D unresolved. The end of the DNA fits TRBJ2-7 better, so the J call may be wrong. Germline CDR1 ENHRY, CDR2 SYGVKD. The CDR3 length is 13 residues. The CDR3 coding sequence is TGTGCCATCAGTGAGCTTGTAACCCACGAGCAGTACTTC. Amino acid sequence: CAISELVTHEQYF.

The rearrangement links TRBV2 to TRBJ2-3; 9 bases are shared with TRBD2. Germline V lookup: CDR1 SNHLY, CDR2 FYNNEI. The trim removed 4 bases at V and 1 base at J, leaving 6 bases unmatched. The CDR3 is 16 amino acids. CDR3 DNA: TGTGCCAGCAGTGGAGTGTGGACTAGCGGCACAGATACGCAGTATTTT. The encoded protein is CASSGVWTSGTDTQYF.

V gene TRBV6-5 combines with J gene TRBJ1-1; a possible D gene is TRBD1 (6 bases). Trimming took off 2 bases at V and 5 bases at J, with 12 bases between the two ends. The CDR3 totals 14 residues. Germline CDR1 and CDR2: MNHEY and SVGAGI. The CDR3 region has the DNA TGTGCCAGCAGTTACCACAGGGAAGGGACTGAAGCTTTCTTT. Translating gives CASSYHREGTEAFF.

This clone has just one count. The chain is built from TRBV30 and TRBJ1-5; D unclear. V was pared by 1 base and J by 7 bases, with 8 bases between. The germline V gene has CDR1 GTSNPN and CDR2 SVGIG (reference sequence). The CDR3 spans 12 residues. The CDR3 DNA follows: TGTGCCTGGAGTGCGGGATTCCAGCCCCAGCATTTT. Residues: CAWSAGFQPQHF.

The genes are TRBV6-4 and TRBJ1-6; D perhaps matches TRBD1 (6 bases). Germline V gives CDR1 MRHNA, CDR2 SNTAGT. V lost 3 bases and J lost 9, with 12 bases in between. The CDR3 has 14 residues. The CDR3 region is CASSERQGTSPLHF. In DNA form, the CDR3 reads TGTGCCAGCAGTGAGCGTCAGGGGACTTCACCCCTCCACTTT.

This chain connects TRBV6-5 to TRBJ1-4; D perhaps matches TRBD1 (5 bases). The CDR3 extends over 14 amino acids. From germline, CDR1 is MNHEY and CDR2 SVGAGI. The V gene lost 6 bases and the J gene lost 8 bases, with 16 bases spanning the gap. The CDR3 region is CASSHDSLREKLFF. CDR3 nucleotide sequence: TGTGCCAGCAGCCACGACAGTCTAAGGGAAAAACTGTTTTTT.

The table lists this clone with a count of one. The genes are TRBV18 and TRBJ1-1; 8 positions match TRBD1. Trimming took 3 bases from V and 7 from J; bases not matched to a gene: 10. This CDR3 contains 15 residues. The germline CDR1 and CDR2 sequences are KGHSH and LQKENI. CDR3 sequence: CASSPNPGGEGEAFF. The CDR3 coding sequence is TGTGCCAGCTCACCGAACCCAGGGGGCGAAGGTGAAGCTTTCTTT.

The rearrangement links TRBV29-1 to TRBJ2-1; D uncertain. The CDR3 extends over 11 amino acids. The ends were cut back, 3 bases at V and 4 bases at J, with 4 bases in the middle. Per germline, CDR1 SQVTM and CDR2 ANQGSEA. The CDR3 loop reads CSVDPYNEQFF. The CDR3 DNA is TGCAGCGTTGACCCTTACAATGAGCAGTTCTTC.

Only a few counts were recorded for this clone. The V call is TRBV30, the J call TRBJ2-7, with a possible D match to TRBD1 (5 bases). The germline V gene has CDR1 GTSNPN and CDR2 SVGIG (reference sequence). The CDR3 has 17 amino acids. The V and J ends lost 1 base and 4 bases respectively, with 23 bases between them. In DNA form, the CDR3 reads TGTGCCTGGAGTGGCGTAGGATTGCAGGGAAGTCAGTACGAGCAGTACTTC. Protein product: CAWSGVGLQGSQYEQYF.

V is TRBV7-9 and J is TRBJ1-2; D remains unclear. V dropped 4 bases and J dropped 8 bases, with 8 bases sitting between them. This CDR3 contains 11 residues. Germline V gene data show CDR1 as SEHNR and CDR2 as FQNEAQ (reference sequence). The CDR3 bases are TGTGCCAGCAGCTCCCTAAAGGGCTACACCTTC. The encoded protein is CASSSLKGYTF.

The V gene is TRBV5-6, the J gene TRBJ2-7; 7 nucleotides match TRBD1. J gave up 2 bases and V 1 base, and 9 bases lay outside the gene matches. Germline loops: CDR1 SGHDT, CDR2 YYEEEE. The CDR3 length is 16 residues. The CDR3 is CASSLFAGTAAYEQYF. CDR3 nucleotide sequence: TGTGCCAGCAGCTTGTTTGCCGGGACAGCAGCCTACGAGCAGTACTTC.

This clone was seen a handful of times. The J gene is TRBJ1-5, the V gene TRBV28; D is possibly TRBD1 (6 bases). Germline-derived CDR1 and CDR2 are MDHEN and SYDVKM. The V and J ends lost 3 bases and 4 bases respectively, with 13 bases between them. There are 15 residues in the CDR3. The CDR3 bases are TGTGCCAGCAGTTTTGTCAGGGGTGGAAATCAGCCCCAGCATTTT. Its protein product is CASSFVRGGNQPQHF.

The chain joins TRBV5-1 to TRBJ2-7; 8 bases agree with TRBD2. The junction had 16 bases not matched to a gene; V was cut back by 3 bases and J by 2 bases. The CDR3 consists of 18 residues. Per germline, CDR1 SGHRS and CDR2 YFSETQ. The CDR3 is CASSSENSRRGAPYEQYF. The CDR3 DNA is TGCGCCAGCAGCTCCGAGAATTCCCGGCGGGGGGCCCCCTACGAGCAGTACTTC.

There are a few counts of this clone. The gene calls are TRBV30 and TRBJ2-7, with 8 bases fitting TRBD2. This CDR3 contains 13 residues. The ends lost 3 bases at V and 1 base at J; junction bases unmatched: 2. Germline CDR1 GTSNPN, CDR2 SVGIG (reference sequence). The CDR3, as DNA: TGTGCCTGGAGCGGGGGGGTTTCCTACGAGCAGTACTTC. It is translated as CAWSGGVSYEQYF.

In its sample, this clone was seen once. The J gene is TRBJ1-5, the V gene TRBV4-1, with 8 bases matching TRBD1. Germline values: CDR1 MGHRA, CDR2 YSYEKL. V gave up 4 bases and J gave up 0 bases; unmatched junction bases: 8. The CDR3 is 17 residues long. CDR3 region: CASSPSGTGYSNQPQHF. CDR3 coding DNA: TGCGCCAGCAGCCCTTCAGGGACAGGCTATAGCAATCAGCCCCAGCATTTT.